This TCR beta chain was recovered during a study of identical twins. Study-wide results and limits: One should note that invariant MAIT and iNKT cells could partly confound zero-insertion analyses.

Each CDR3 protein gets one entry after TCRdb re-called the 5' RACE reads with MiXCR. The sample consists of 400,000 to 500,000 distinct CDR3 sequences, approximately 15% of them appearing once. This CDR3 is built from 12 residues. Germline CDR1 and CDR2: LGHDT and YNNKEL (reference sequence). The V gene lost 4 bases and the J gene lost 16 bases, with 14 bases spanning the gap. Healthy Caucasians were all of the donors. With regard to this clonotype: Its antigen is as yet unknown.

The same sample was also used in a study of yellow fever vaccine responses in identical twins.

The sequencing input was CD4+ T cells sorted from blood. The chain links TRBV3-1 to TRBJ1-6, with D hard to call. The TCR was taken from a young woman in good health. CDR3 DNA: TGTGCCAGCAGCCCGTTAGCCGGGGAACTCCACTTT. This encodes CASSPLAGELHF.